These 21 T cell receptor beta chains originate from one sample sequenced in a study of T cell responses to AZD1222 COVID-19 vaccine. This table comes from immunoSEQ multiplex PCR, and its TCRdb copy is limited to in-frame clones, with some not included. The sample has some 130,000 clones, about 88% seen once. Source: peripheral blood, taken on day 0 of MenACWY control vaccination. Receptors originate from an adult in good health.

DNA of the CDR3: TGTGCCAGCAGTTTAGGAGGGGGGACAGGGGGCCCCTACGGTCAGCCCCAGCATTTT. Protein product: CASSLGGGTGGPYGQPQHF. The chain links TRBV28 to TRBJ1-5; 12 nucleotides agree with TRBD1. CDR1 is MDHEN and CDR2 is SYDVKM in the germline V gene. Trimming at V came to 2 bases and at J to 6 bases, leaving 14 bases not matched to a gene. The CDR3 covers 19 residues.

The chain couples TRBV14 to TRBJ2-3; D unresolved. The germline V gene has CDR1 SGHDN and CDR2 FVKESK. This CDR3 has 14 amino acids. Trimming stripped 3 bases from V and 4 bases from J, with 11 bases between. The CDR3 loop is CASSHRVDADTQYF. In DNA, the CDR3 is TGTGCCAGCAGCCACCGGGTCGACGCAGATACGCAGTATTTT.

The V and J genes are TRBV5-1 and TRBJ1-2, with D perhaps TRBD1 (6 bases). The CDR3 has 13 residues. The germline CDR1 and CDR2 sequences are SGHRS and YFSETQ. V lost 4 bases and J 3 bases, leaving 10 bases between the germline ends. CDR3 sequence (DNA): TGCGCCAGCAGCGCGGACAGTTACTATGGCTACACCTTC. Translation: CASSADSYYGYTF.

The chain has TRBV7-8 and TRBJ1-1; D gene uncertain. V dropped 5 bases and J dropped 1 base, with 8 bases sitting between them. Germline assignment: CDR1 SGHVS and CDR2 FQNEAQ. The CDR3 totals 13 residues. CDR3 nucleotide sequence: TGTGCCAGCAGCCTCTTCCAGAACACTGAAGCTTTCTTT. It codes for CASSLFQNTEAFF.

This sequence joins TRBV20-1 and TRBJ1-2, with D possibly matching TRBD1 (5 bases). CDR1 DFQATT and CDR2 SNEGSKA come from the germline V gene (reference sequence). This CDR3 has 11 amino acids. With 3 bases removed from V and 8 bases from J, the gap between germline ends came to 10 bases. In DNA, the CDR3 is TGCAGTGCTAGGAACAGGCACGGCTACACCTTC. Protein sequence: CSARNRHGYTF.

This clone is a singleton in its sample. The chain combines TRBV4-1 with TRBJ2-3; D not certain. Per the germline V gene, CDR1 is MGHRA and CDR2 is YSYEKL. The CDR3 contains 12 residues. V was shortened by 4 bases and J by 0 bases, with 2 bases between the two germline ends. CDR3: CASSLSTDTQYF. CDR3 nucleotides: TGCGCCAGCAGCCTCAGCACAGATACGCAGTATTTT.

The V gene is TRBV28, the J gene TRBJ1-5; D possibly corresponds to TRBD1 (6 bases). Germline values: CDR1 MDHEN, CDR2 SYDVKM. The CDR3 runs 15 residues. V was trimmed by 1 base and J by 4 bases, leaving 11 bases between them. CDR3 DNA: TGTGCCAGCAGTTTATCAGGGGCCGGAAATCAGCCCCAGCATTTT. Amino acid sequence: CASSLSGAGNQPQHF. The full variable domain, completed using reference TRBV28 and TRBJ1-5, is DVKVTQSSRYLVKRTGEKVFLECVQDMDHENMFWYRQDPGLGLRLIYFSYDVKMKEKGDIPEGYSVSREKKERFSLILESASTNQTSMYLCASSLSGAGNQPQHFGDGTRLSIL.

The V and J genes are TRBV5-1 and TRBJ2-3; D possibly corresponds to TRBD2 (5 bases). V was trimmed by 4 bases and J by 2 bases, leaving 14 bases between them. This CDR3 spans 15 amino acids. In germline, CDR1 is SGHRS, CDR2 YFSETQ. The CDR3 DNA reads as TGCGCCAGCAGCCCGGCGCGGGCTGACACAGATACGCAGTATTTT. Translation gives CASSPARADTDTQYF.

The rearrangement links TRBV28 to TRBJ2-2; perhaps D is TRBD1 or TRBD2 (5 bases each). Germline V gene sequence: CDR1 MDHEN, CDR2 SYDVKM. V lost 8 bases and J 5 bases, leaving 18 bases between the germline ends. CDR3 length equals 15 residues. The CDR3 reads CASPSETWGTGELFF. The CDR3 region has the DNA TGTGCCAGCCCCTCTGAAACTTGGGGGACCGGGGAGCTGTTTTTT.

The V and J genes are TRBV6-4 and TRBJ2-1; tentatively, D is TRBD2 (5 bases). With 3 bases removed from V and 5 bases from J, the gap between germline ends came to 14 bases. This CDR3 has 15 residues. Germline V gene data show CDR1 as MRHNA and CDR2 as SNTAGT. CDR3 sequence: CASSEQAGSDNEQFF. As DNA, the CDR3 is TGTGCCAGCAGTGAGCAGGCGGGCTCGGACAATGAGCAGTTCTTC.

The rearrangement joins TRBV13 to TRBJ1-1; no clear D gene. Germline CDR1 reads PRHDT; CDR2 reads FYEKMQ (reference sequence). The CDR3 has 17 residues. V lost 1 base and J 4 bases, leaving 19 bases between the germline ends. CDR3 coding DNA: TGTGCCAGCAGCTTAGAGGGCAGCCGCGGCTCGGGCACTGAAGCTTTCTTT. Amino acids: CASSLEGSRGSGTEAFF.

This chain links TRBV2 with TRBJ1-4, with no clear D. CDR1 and CDR2 from the germline V gene are SNHLY and FYNNEI. V was cut by 8 bases and J by 0 bases, with 10 bases left in between. The CDR3 loop spans 14 amino acids. The chain's CDR3 is CASGKQSTNEKLFF. Here the CDR3 DNA reads TGTGCCAGCGGAAAACAGTCAACTAATGAAAAACTGTTTTTT.

This clone showed up just once. This CDR3 is CASSGWAGGLYNEQFF. In nucleotides, the CDR3 is TGTGCCAGCAGTGGGTGGGCAGGGGGTCTCTACAATGAGCAGTTCTTC. This sequence joins TRBV28 and TRBJ2-1, with 7 bases lining up with TRBD1. V lost 5 bases to trimming and J lost 3 bases; unmatched junction nucleotides: 10. The CDR3 loop spans 16 amino acids. Germline V lookup: CDR1 MDHEN, CDR2 SYDVKM. Full variable domain (remainder filled in from reference TRBV28 and TRBJ2-1): DVKVTQSSRYLVKRTGEKVFLECVQDMDHENMFWYRQDPGLGLRLIYFSYDVKMKEKGDIPEGYSVSREKKERFSLILESASTNQTSMYLCASSGWAGGLYNEQFFGPGTRLTVL.

The chain combines TRBV28 with TRBJ1-4; a possible D gene is TRBD1 (5 bases). Germline V gene sequence: CDR1 MDHEN, CDR2 SYDVKM. This CDR3 spans 14 amino acids. V lost 7 bases to trimming and J lost 10 bases, with 19 bases between them. CDR3 sequence: CASNRGTEGRKLFF. CDR3 coding DNA: TGTGCCAGCAATCGGGGAACCGAGGGGAGAAAACTGTTTTTT.

The rearrangement links TRBV6-1 to TRBJ2-5; 11 bases fit TRBD2. Germline assignment: CDR1 MNHNS and CDR2 SASEGT. The CDR3 loop spans 15 amino acids. V shed 3 bases, J shed 2 bases, and the junction held 2 bases outside the gene matches. DNA of the CDR3: TGTGCCAGCAGTGACCTAGCGGGAGGTCAAGAGACCCAGTACTTC. This sequence encodes CASSDLAGGQETQYF.

This chain uses TRBV18 with TRBJ2-1; 8 nucleotides align to TRBD2. CDR3 length: 15 residues. CDR1 and CDR2 (germline): KGHSH, LQKENI. V shed 4 bases, J shed 0 bases, and the junction held 2 bases outside the gene matches. In DNA form, the CDR3 reads TGTGCCAGCTCACTCAGCGGGAGCTCCTACAATGAGCAGTTCTTC. Its translation: CASSLSGSSYNEQFF.

V usage is TRBV3-1 (or the pseudogene TRBV3-2) and J usage is TRBJ2-1; 15 bases match TRBD2. The germline V gene has CDR1 LGHDT and CDR2 YNNKEL (reference sequence). The CDR3 consists of 17 residues. V was pared by 4 bases and J by 6 bases, with 7 bases of the junction left unmatched. CDR3 region: CASSPPPGLAGGNEQFF. In nucleotides, the CDR3 is TGTGCCAGCAGCCCCCCCCCGGGACTAGCGGGAGGCAATGAGCAGTTCTTC.

The chain joins TRBV6-5 to TRBJ1-2; 8 nucleotides agree with TRBD1. The CDR3 covers 13 residues. V lost 8 bases, J lost 7 bases, and 9 bases stayed unmatched. In germline, CDR1 is MNHEY, CDR2 SVGAGI. This chain's CDR3 is CASGETGVPGYTF. Here the CDR3 DNA reads TGTGCCAGCGGCGAGACAGGGGTTCCTGGCTACACCTTC.

V gene TRBV28 combines with J gene TRBJ1-5; D might be TRBD1 (6 bases). V shed 6 bases and J shed 6 bases, with 18 bases lying between them. Per the germline V gene, CDR1 is MDHEN and CDR2 is SYDVKM. The CDR3 length is 15 residues. The CDR3 protein is CASRPFGGGSQPQHF. DNA for the CDR3: TGTGCCAGCAGGCCGTTTGGGGGCGGCAGTCAGCCCCAGCATTTT.

The chain is built from TRBV30 and TRBJ1-5; no firm D call. Trimming pared 4 bases from V and 1 base from J, leaving 8 bases between. The CDR3 loop spans 13 amino acids. Per germline, CDR1 GTSNPN and CDR2 SVGIG (reference sequence). The CDR3: CAWNSGSNQPQHF. CDR3 nucleotide sequence: TGTGCCTGGAATTCGGGAAGCAATCAGCCCCAGCATTTT.

This clone was seen once. This rearrangement joins TRBV6-7 to TRBJ2-5; D may correspond to TRBD1 or TRBD2 (5 bases each). TRBV6-7 is flagged as an ORF with uncertain function. The V and J ends lost 7 bases and 0 bases respectively, with 21 bases between them. The length of the CDR3 is 17 residues. For the CDR3, the DNA is TGTGCCAGCATTTTAGCGACAGACCTTTTGTACCAAGAGACCCAGTACTTC. Amino acids: CASILATDLLYQETQYF.